A selection of T cell receptor beta chains follows, all from one sample in a study of memory CD4+ T cells and cytomegalovirus serostatus. Data came from immunoSEQ multiplex PCR; TCRdb stores just in-frame clones and leaves some out. The sample has tens of thousands of clones; 82% are singletons. Sequenced: memory CD4+ T cells from blood. The receptors derive from an adult in good health and CMV-seronegative. Both conserved end residues are part of each CDR3. A D gene is named only where the DNA matches it firmly. Not every row has a clone size; where given, it reads once, few, many or a size class.

D gene	V gene	clone size	J gene	CDR3 DNA	CDR3 protein
NA	TRBV11-1	NA	TRBJ2-3	TGTGCCAGCAGCTTCGGGACTGTAGATACGCAGTATTTT	CASSFGTVDTQYF
TRBD1	TRBV5-6	NA	TRBJ2-5	TGTGCCAGCAGCTTGGCCGGGACAGGGGGCAAGGAGACCCAGTACTTC	CASSLAGTGGKETQYF
TRBD1	TRBV27	once	TRBJ2-1	TGTGCCAGCAGGCTACAGGGGGCGCCCTACAATGAGCAGTTCTTC	CASRLQGAPYNEQFF
NA	TRBV5-6	NA	TRBJ1-1	TGTGCCCGCGGGACGGGGAACACTGAAGCTTTCTTT	CARGTGNTEAFF
NA	TRBV7-2	NA	TRBJ2-2	TGTGCCAGCAGCTTAAGGACTCGAAACACCGGGGAGCTGTTTTTT	CASSLRTRNTGELFF
TRBD2	TRBV28	NA	TRBJ2-1	TGTGCCAGCAGACTGAGCGGGGGGACAGTTTTTGAGCAGTTCTTC	CASRLSGGTVFEQFF
TRBD2	TRBV5-4	NA	TRBJ2-5	TGTGCCAGCAGCGGACGGACTAGCGGGGGGTCCCAAGAGACCCAGTACTTC	CASSGRTSGGSQETQYF
NA	TRBV6-5	NA	TRBJ2-3	TGTGCCTCCCGGGGAGGCGGAAACACAGATACGCAGTATTTT	CASRGGGNTDTQYF
NA	TRBV15	NA	TRBJ1-1	TGTGCCACCAGCCGTCTTCCGGGACACTTGAACACTGAAGCTTTCTTT	CATSRLPGHLNTEAFF
NA	TRBV7-2	NA	TRBJ1-1	TGTGCCAGCAGCCAACAGGTGAACACTGAAGCTTTCTTT	CASSQQVNTEAFF
TRBD1	TRBV6-1	few	TRBJ2-7	TGTGCCAGCAGGCATCGGGACAGTGGGGAGTACTTC	CASRHRDSGEYF
NA	TRBV19	NA	TRBJ1-2	TGTGCCAGTAGTATAGATCGAGGGGCATCGCTCCTCTATGGCTACACCTTC	CASSIDRGASLLYGYTF
NA	TRBV2	few	TRBJ1-1	TGTGCCAGCAGTGAAACAGGGCTTGGGAACACTGAAGCTTTCTTT	CASSETGLGNTEAFF
NA	TRBV30	NA	TRBJ2-7	TGTGCCTCAACAGGGCGCTTCTCCTACGAGCAGTACTTC	CASTGRFSYEQYF
NA	TRBV9	NA	TRBJ2-2	TGTGCCAGCAGGGACTTTTACACCGGGGAGCTGTTTTTT	CASRDFYTGELFF
NA	TRBV6-1	NA	TRBJ1-4	TGTGCCAGCAGTGAAGCGCCCGTAAGACCCGCAACTAATGAAAAACTGTTTTTT	CASSEAPVRPATNEKLFF
NA	TRBV5-4	NA	TRBJ2-7	TGTGCCAGCAGCCGGGACGGCTACGAGCAGTACTTC	CASSRDGYEQYF
NA	TRBV9	few	TRBJ2-3	TGTGCCAGCAGCGTAGCTAGCGGCACAGATACGCAGTATTTT	CASSVASGTDTQYF
NA	TRBV19	NA	TRBJ1-4	TGTGCCAGTAGTATTACTACAGGGAATGAAAAACTGTTTTTT	CASSITTGNEKLFF
NA	TRBV9	NA	TRBJ2-6	TGTGCCAGCAGCGTAGTAGGGACTGGGGCCAACGTCCTGACTTTC	CASSVVGTGANVLTF
TRBD1	TRBV6-5	NA	TRBJ2-7	TGTGCCAGCAGTTACGCTGGGGGACAGGGGAAACCGGTGCAGTACTTC	CASSYAGGQGKPVQYF
NA	TRBV5-4	NA	TRBJ2-3	TGTGCCAGCAGCTTGGAAGCCAGCGTCACAGATACGCAGTATTTT	CASSLEASVTDTQYF
NA	TRBV2	few	TRBJ1-2	TGTGCCAGCAGTGAAAGGATTGGCTACACCTTC	CASSERIGYTF
NA	TRBV7-2	NA	TRBJ1-6	TGTGCCAGCAGCTTTACAGGGATGGATTCACCCCTCCACTTT	CASSFTGMDSPLHF
TRBD1	TRBV18	NA	TRBJ2-7	TGTGCCAGCTCAAGCGGACAGGACTCCTACGAGCAGTACTTC	CASSSGQDSYEQYF
NA	TRBV11-3	NA	TRBJ2-7	TGTGCCAGCAGCTTATACCCCACGAGTAGGTGTCTGGGCCAGGGGAAGTACTTC	CASSLYPTSRCLGQGKYF
NA	TRBV7-9	few	TRBJ2-2	TGTGCCAGCAGCACTCAAACCTGGGGAGTTAACACCGGGGAGCTGTTTTTT	CASSTQTWGVNTGELFF
NA	TRBV28	medium-sized	TRBJ1-5	TGTGGAGCCGGGGCAGGTCACAATCAGCCCCAGCATTTT	CGAGAGHNQPQHF
TRBD1	TRBV6-4	NA	TRBJ2-1	TGTGCCACGGGGACAGAACCGTACAGTGTGCAGTTCTTC	CATGTEPYSVQFF
NA	TRBV5-1	NA	TRBJ2-5	TGCGCCAGCAGCCTCGGGACAAAAAATAGATACCAAGAGACCCAGTACTTC	CASSLGTKNRYQETQYF
TRBD1	TRBV6-1	few	TRBJ2-1	TGTGCCAGCACTGAAACAACAGGGGGCCCCTATGCCCAGGGTCGGGAGCAGTTCTTC	CASTETTGGPYAQGREQFF
NA	TRBV2	NA	TRBJ1-5	TGTGCCAGCAGTAACAGGTTAGATCAGCCCCAGCATTTT	CASSNRLDQPQHF
NA	TRBV4-1	NA	TRBJ2-7	TGCGCCAGCAGCCAAGGGGCCGTCAGGAGCTCGGGAACGGGACAGTACTTC	CASSQGAVRSSGTGQYF
NA	TRBV20-1	NA	TRBJ2-7	TGCAGTGCTCTCGAGACCTACGAGCAGTACTTC	CSALETYEQYF
NA	TRBV5-4	NA	TRBJ2-5	TGTGCCAGCAGCTTATCGGCAGGGCCCCAAGAGACCCAGTACTTC	CASSLSAGPQETQYF
NA	TRBV4-3	NA	TRBJ1-6	TGCGCCAGCAGCCAGGACGGGGGCTATTCACCCCTCCACTTT	CASSQDGGYSPLHF
TRBD1	TRBV7-9	few	TRBJ1-1	TGTGCCAGCAGTTACAGGGGGCTGGGCACTGAAGCTTTCTTT	CASSYRGLGTEAFF
NA	TRBV5-1	NA	TRBJ1-2	TGCGCCAGCTTTGAAATAGGGGACTATGGCTACACCTTC	CASFEIGDYGYTF
NA	TRBV4-3	NA	TRBJ1-2	TGCGCCAGCAGCCCATACCGAACAGGAACCTATGGCTACACCTTC	CASSPYRTGTYGYTF
NA	TRBV5-4	NA	TRBJ2-3	TGTGCCAGCAGCTCCCAGTCACCCGGGACAGATACGCAGTATTTT	CASSSQSPGTDTQYF
TRBD1	TRBV6-6	medium-sized	TRBJ2-7	TGTGCCAGCAGTTATCGGGACAGTTCCTCCTCCTACGAGCAGTACTTC	CASSYRDSSSSYEQYF
TRBD1	TRBV4-2	NA	TRBJ2-7	TGTGCCAGCAGCCAGGGACAGGGAGACTACGAGCAGTACTTC	CASSQGQGDYEQYF
NA	TRBV6-4	few	TRBJ1-1	TGTGCCAGCAGTGCCAGCCCAGGGAACACTGAAGCTTTCTTT	CASSASPGNTEAFF